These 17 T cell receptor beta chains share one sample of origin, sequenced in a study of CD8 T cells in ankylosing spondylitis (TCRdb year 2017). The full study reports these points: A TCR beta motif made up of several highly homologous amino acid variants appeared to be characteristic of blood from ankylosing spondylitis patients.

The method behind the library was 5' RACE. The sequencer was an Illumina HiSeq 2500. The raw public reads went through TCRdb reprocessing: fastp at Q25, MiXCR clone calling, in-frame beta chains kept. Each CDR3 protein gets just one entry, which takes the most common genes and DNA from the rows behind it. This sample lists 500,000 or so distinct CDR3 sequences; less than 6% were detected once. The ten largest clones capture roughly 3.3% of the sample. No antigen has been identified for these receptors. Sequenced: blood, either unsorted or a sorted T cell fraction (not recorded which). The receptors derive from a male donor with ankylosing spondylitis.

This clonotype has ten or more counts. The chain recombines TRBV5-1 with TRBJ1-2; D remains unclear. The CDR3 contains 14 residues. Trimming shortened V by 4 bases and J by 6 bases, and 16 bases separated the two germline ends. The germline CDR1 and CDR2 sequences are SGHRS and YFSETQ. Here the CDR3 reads CASSPEAGFNGYTF. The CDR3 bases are TGCGCCAGCAGCCCGGAGGCCGGTTTCAATGGCTACACCTTC.

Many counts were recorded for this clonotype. The CDR3 DNA follows: TGTGCCAGCTCACAGGGACAGACCTACGAGCAGTACTTC. Its translation is CASSQGQTYEQYF. The chain is built from TRBV18 and TRBJ2-7, with 7 bases matching TRBD1. There are 13 residues in the CDR3. J gave up 2 bases and V 4 bases, and 2 bases lay outside the gene matches. CDR1 and CDR2 from the germline V gene are KGHSH and LQKENI.

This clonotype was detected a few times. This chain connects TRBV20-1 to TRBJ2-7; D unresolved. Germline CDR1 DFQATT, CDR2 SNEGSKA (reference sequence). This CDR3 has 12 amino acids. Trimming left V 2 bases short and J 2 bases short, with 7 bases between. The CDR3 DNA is TGCAGTGCTAGATCCTTCCCCTACGAGCAGTACTTC. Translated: CSARSFPYEQYF.

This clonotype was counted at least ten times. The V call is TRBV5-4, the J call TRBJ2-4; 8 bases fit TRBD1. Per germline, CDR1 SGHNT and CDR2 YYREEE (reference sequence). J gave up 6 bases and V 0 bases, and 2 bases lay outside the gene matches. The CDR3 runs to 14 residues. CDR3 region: CASSLEQGGNIQYF. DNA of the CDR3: TGTGCCAGCAGCTTGGAACAGGGGGGAAACATTCAGTACTTC.

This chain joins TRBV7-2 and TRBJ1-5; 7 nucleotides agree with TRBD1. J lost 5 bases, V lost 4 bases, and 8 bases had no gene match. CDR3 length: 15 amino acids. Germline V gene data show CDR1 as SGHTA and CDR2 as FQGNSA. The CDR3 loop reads CASSSNGQGDQPQHF. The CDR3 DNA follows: TGTGCCAGCAGCTCAAACGGGCAGGGGGATCAGCCCCAGCATTTT.

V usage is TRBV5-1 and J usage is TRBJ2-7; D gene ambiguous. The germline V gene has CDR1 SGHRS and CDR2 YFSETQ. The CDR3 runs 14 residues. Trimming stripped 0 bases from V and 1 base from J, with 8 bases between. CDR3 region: CASSLETGSYEQYF. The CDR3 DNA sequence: TGCGCCAGCAGCTTGGAGACGGGTTCCTACGAGCAGTACTTC.

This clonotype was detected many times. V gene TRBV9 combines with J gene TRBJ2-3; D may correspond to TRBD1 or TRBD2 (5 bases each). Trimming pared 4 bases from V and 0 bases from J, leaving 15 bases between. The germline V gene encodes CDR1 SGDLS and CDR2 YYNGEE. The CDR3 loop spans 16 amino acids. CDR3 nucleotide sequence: TGTGCCAGCAGCTCACGGGGCGTAAGAAGCACAGATACGCAGTATTTT. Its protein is CASSSRGVRSTDTQYF.

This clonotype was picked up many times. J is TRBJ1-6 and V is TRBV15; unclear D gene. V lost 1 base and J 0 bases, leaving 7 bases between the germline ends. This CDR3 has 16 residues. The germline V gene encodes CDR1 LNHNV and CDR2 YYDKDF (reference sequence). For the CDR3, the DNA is TGTGCCACCAGCAGAGCGGGAAGCTCCTATAATTCACCCCTCCACTTT. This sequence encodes CATSRAGSSYNSPLHF. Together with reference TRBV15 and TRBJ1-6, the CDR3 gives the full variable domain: DAMVIQNPRYQVTQFGKPVTLSCSQTLNHNVMYWYQQKSSQAPKLLFHYYDKDFNNEADTPDNFQSRRPNTSFCFLDIRSPGLGDTAMYLCATSRAGSSYNSPLHFGNGTRLTVT.

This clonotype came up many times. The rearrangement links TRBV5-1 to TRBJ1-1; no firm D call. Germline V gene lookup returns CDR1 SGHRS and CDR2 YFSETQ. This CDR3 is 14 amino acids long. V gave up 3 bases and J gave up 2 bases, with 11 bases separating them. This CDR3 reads CASSSVVGNTEAFF. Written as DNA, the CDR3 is TGCGCCAGCAGCTCGGTGGTCGGCAACACTGAAGCTTTCTTT.

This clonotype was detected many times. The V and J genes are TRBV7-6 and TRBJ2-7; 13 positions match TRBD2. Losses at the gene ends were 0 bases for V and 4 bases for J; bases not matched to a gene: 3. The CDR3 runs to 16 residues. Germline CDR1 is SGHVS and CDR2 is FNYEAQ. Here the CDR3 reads CASSLASGLAGYEQYF. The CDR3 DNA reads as TGTGCCAGCAGCTTAGCGTCGGGACTAGCGGGATACGAGCAGTACTTC.

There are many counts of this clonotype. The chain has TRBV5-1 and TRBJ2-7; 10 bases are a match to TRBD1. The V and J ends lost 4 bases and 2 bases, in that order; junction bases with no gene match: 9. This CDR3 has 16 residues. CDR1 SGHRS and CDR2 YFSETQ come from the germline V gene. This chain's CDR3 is CASSPWTGGVPYEQYF. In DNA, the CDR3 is TGCGCCAGCAGCCCATGGACAGGGGGGGTCCCCTACGAGCAGTACTTC. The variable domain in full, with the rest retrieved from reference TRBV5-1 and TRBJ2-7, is KAGVTQTPRYLIKTRGQQVTLSCSPISGHRSVSWYQQTPGQGLQFLFEYFSETQRNKGNFPGRFSGRQFSNSRSEMNVSTLELGDSALYLCASSPWTGGVPYEQYFGPGTRLTVT.

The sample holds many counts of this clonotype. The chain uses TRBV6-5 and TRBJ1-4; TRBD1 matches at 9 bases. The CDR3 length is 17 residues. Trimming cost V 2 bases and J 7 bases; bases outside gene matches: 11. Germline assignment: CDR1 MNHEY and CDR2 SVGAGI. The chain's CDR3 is CASSYKGTGLGGEKLFF. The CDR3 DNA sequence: TGTGCCAGCAGTTACAAAGGGACAGGGCTTGGCGGTGAAAAACTGTTTTTT.

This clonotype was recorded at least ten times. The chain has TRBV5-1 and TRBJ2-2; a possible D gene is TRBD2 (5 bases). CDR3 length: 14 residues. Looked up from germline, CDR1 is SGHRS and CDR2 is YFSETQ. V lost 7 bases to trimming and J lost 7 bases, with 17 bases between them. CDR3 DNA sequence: TGCGCCAGCCGGCGGGCTTACGAGGTCGGGGAGCTGTTTTTT. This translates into CASRRAYEVGELFF.

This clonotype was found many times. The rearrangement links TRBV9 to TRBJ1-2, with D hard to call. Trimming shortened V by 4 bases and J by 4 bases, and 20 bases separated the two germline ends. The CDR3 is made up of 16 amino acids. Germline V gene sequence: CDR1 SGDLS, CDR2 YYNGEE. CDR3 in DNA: TGTGCCAGCAGCTCAGAGGAAGGGATGGTTGGCTATGGCTACACCTTC. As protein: CASSSEEGMVGYGYTF.

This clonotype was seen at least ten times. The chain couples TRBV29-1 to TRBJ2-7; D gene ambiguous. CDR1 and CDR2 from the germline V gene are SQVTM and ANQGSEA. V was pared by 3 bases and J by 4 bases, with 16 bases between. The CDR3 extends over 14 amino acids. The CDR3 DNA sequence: TGCAGCGTTGAGATCACGCCGGGCCATTACGAGCAGTACTTC. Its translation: CSVEITPGHYEQYF.

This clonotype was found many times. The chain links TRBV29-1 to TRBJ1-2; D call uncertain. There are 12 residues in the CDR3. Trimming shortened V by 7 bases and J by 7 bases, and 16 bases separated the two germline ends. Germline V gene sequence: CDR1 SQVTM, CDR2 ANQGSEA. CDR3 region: CSAPTIRRGYTF. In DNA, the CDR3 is TGCAGCGCTCCTACTATCCGGCGTGGCTACACCTTC.

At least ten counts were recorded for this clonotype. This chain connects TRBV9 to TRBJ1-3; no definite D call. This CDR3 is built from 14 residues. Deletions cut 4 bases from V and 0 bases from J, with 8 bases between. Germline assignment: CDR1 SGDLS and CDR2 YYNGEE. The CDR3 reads CASSLSPSGNTIYF. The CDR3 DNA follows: TGTGCCAGCAGCCTCTCCCCCTCTGGAAACACCATATATTTT.